Following are 9 T cell receptor beta chains from one sample sequenced in a study of T-cell reconstitution after alpha-beta-depleted transplantation in children. Unique molecular identifiers were built into the TCRbeta library. TCRdb called the PCR reads again in MiXCR, with one record for every CDR3 protein. The data show 360,000 or so distinct CDR3 sequences, with about a fifth seen just once and 3% to 4% held by the top ten. The specimen was PBMCs from the stem cell graft donor, collected from the stem cell graft. Receptor source: a human donor who donated a stem cell graft to a child with acute myeloid leukemia.

Only a few counts were recorded for this clonotype. The rearrangement uses TRBV20-1 and TRBJ2-1, with TRBD1 matching over 9 bases. J lost 6 bases, V lost 0 bases, and 3 bases had no gene match. The germline V gene encodes CDR1 DFQATT and CDR2 SNEGSKA (reference sequence). The CDR3 is 14 amino acids. The CDR3 region is CSARDWTGVNEQFF. The CDR3 coding sequence is TGCAGTGCTAGAGACTGGACAGGGGTCAATGAGCAGTTCTTC.

This clonotype has ten or more counts. This chain connects TRBV12-3 or TRBV12-4 to TRBJ2-2; D unclear. This CDR3 comprises 15 residues. The ends were cut back, 7 bases at V and 0 bases at J, with 12 bases in the middle. In nucleotides, the CDR3 is TGTGCCAGCACTCTTTCGGTAGCGAACACCGGGGAGCTGTTTTTT. This sequence encodes CASTLSVANTGELFF.

This clonotype was seen more than once but under ten times. J is TRBJ2-2 and V is TRBV12-3 or TRBV12-4; TRBD2 matches at 8 bases. CDR3 length: 15 residues. V shed 5 bases and J 5 bases; nucleotides not matched to a gene: 7. This chain's CDR3 is CASSPLAVTTGELFF. CDR3 DNA sequence: TGTGCCAGCAGTCCACTAGCGGTGACTACCGGGGAGCTGTTTTTT.

The V and J genes are TRBV15 and TRBJ2-7; 7 nucleotides align to TRBD1. CDR3 length equals 18 residues. Per germline, CDR1 LNHNV and CDR2 YYDKDF (reference sequence). Trimming took 1 base from V and 6 from J; bases not matched to a gene: 18. The CDR3 loop is CATSRGLQTDRRAVEQYF. CDR3 DNA: TGTGCCACCAGCAGAGGGCTCCAGACGGACAGGCGAGCTGTCGAGCAGTACTTC.

The chain links TRBV12-3 or TRBV12-4 to TRBJ2-7; D is uncertain. V gave up 6 bases and J gave up 0 bases, with 12 bases separating them. The length of the CDR3 is 14 residues. CDR3 DNA: TGTGCCAGCAGGTCAGAGGTGAGCTCCTACGAGCAGTACTTC. It encodes CASRSEVSSYEQYF.

The chain is built from TRBV5-5 and TRBJ1-3; D not certain. V dropped 0 bases and J dropped 0 bases, with 7 bases sitting between them. The CDR3 runs to 15 residues. Germline loops: CDR1 SGHKS, CDR2 YYEKEE (reference sequence). CDR3 in amino acids: CASSLGQSSGNTIYF. CDR3 DNA: TGTGCCAGCAGCTTGGGGCAGAGCTCTGGAAACACCATATATTTT.

The CDR3 here is CASSGLRDRYRNTEAFF. The CDR3 DNA follows: TGCGCCAGCAGCGGCCTCCGGGACAGGTACAGAAACACTGAAGCTTTCTTT. This rearrangement joins TRBV5-1 to TRBJ1-1, with 8 bases identical to TRBD1. The CDR3 runs 17 residues. Germline V gives CDR1 SGHRS, CDR2 YFSETQ. Trimming cost V 4 bases and J 2 bases; bases outside gene matches: 13.

The chain recombines TRBV5-1 with TRBJ2-5; the D is unclear. Per the germline V gene, CDR1 is SGHRS and CDR2 is YFSETQ. This CDR3 region has 13 residues. Trimming pared 2 bases from V and 0 bases from J, leaving 5 bases between. This CDR3 reads CASSFSHQETQYF. The CDR3 DNA sequence: TGCGCCAGCAGCTTCAGCCACCAAGAGACCCAGTACTTC.

This clonotype was picked up many times. The chain recombines TRBV5-1 with TRBJ2-1; TRBD2 matches at 10 bases. Germline V gene sequence: CDR1 SGHRS, CDR2 YFSETQ. This CDR3 is built from 18 residues. The V gene end was trimmed by 0 bases and the J gene end by 1 base; junction bases not matched to a gene: 7. CDR3 coding DNA: TGCGCCAGCAGCTTGGTCCCTAGCGGGGGCCTTTCCTACAATGAGCAGTTCTTC. Protein product: CASSLVPSGGLSYNEQFF.